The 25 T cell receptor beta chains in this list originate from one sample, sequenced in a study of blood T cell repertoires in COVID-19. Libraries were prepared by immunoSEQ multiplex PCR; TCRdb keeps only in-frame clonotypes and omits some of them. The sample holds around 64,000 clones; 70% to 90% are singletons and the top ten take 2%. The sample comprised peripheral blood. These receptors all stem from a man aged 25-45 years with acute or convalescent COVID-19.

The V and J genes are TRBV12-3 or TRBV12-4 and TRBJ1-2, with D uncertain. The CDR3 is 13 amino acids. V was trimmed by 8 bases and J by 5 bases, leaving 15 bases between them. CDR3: CASGPEARYGYTF. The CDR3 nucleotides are TGTGCCAGCGGCCCCGAGGCTAGGTATGGCTACACCTTC.

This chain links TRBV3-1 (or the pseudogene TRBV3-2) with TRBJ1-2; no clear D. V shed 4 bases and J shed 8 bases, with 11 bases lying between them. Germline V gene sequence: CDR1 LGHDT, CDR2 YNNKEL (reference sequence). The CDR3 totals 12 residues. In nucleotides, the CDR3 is TGTGCCAGCAGCCGCCAGGCGGGGGGCTACACCTTC. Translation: CASSRQAGGYTF.

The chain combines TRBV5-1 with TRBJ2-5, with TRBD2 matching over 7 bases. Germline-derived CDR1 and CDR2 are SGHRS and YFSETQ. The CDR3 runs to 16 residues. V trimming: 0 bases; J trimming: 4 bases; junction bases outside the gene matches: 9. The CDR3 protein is CASSLVGLGEGETQYF. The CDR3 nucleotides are TGCGCCAGCAGCTTGGTCGGTCTGGGGGAGGGAGAGACCCAGTACTTC.

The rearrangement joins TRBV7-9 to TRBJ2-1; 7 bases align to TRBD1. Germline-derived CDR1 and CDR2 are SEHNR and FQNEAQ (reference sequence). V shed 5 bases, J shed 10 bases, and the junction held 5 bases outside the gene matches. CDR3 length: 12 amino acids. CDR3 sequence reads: CASSAVTGEQFF. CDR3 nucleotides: TGTGCCAGCAGCGCCGTGACAGGGGAGCAGTTCTTC. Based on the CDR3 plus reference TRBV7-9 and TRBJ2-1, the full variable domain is DTGVSQNPRHKITKRGQNVTFRCDPISEHNRLYWYRQTLGQGPEFLTYFQNEAQLEKSRLLSDRFSAERPKGSFSTLEIQRTEQGDSAMYLCASSAVTGEQFFGPGTRLTVL.

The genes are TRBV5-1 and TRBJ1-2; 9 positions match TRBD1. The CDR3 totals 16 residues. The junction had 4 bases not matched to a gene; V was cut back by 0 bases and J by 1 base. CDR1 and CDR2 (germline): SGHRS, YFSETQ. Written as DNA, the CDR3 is TGCGCCAGCAGCTTGGCTTTGACAGGGGGTAACTATGGCTACACCTTC. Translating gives CASSLALTGGNYGYTF.

The CDR3 bases are TGTGCTAGTGGTTCACCAGGGCCCTCCTATAATTCACCCCTCCACTTT. Residues: CASGSPGPSYNSPLHF. V gene TRBV12-5 combines with J gene TRBJ1-6, with TRBD1 as a possible D gene (5 bases). This CDR3 is 16 amino acids long. CDR1 is LGHNT and CDR2 is FRNRAP in the germline V gene. Trimming left V 4 bases short and J 0 bases short, with 10 bases between. Variable domain in full (rest from reference TRBV12-5 and TRBJ1-6): DARVTQTPRHKVTEMGQEVTMRCQPILGHNTVFWYRQTMMQGLELLAYFRNRAPLDDSGMPKDRFSAEMPDATLATLKIQPSEPRDSAVYFCASGSPGPSYNSPLHFGNGTRLTVT.

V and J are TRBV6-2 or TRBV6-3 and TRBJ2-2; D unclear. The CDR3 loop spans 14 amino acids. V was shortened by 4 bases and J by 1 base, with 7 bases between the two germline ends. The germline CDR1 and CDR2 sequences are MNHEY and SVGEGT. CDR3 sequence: CASSLNRNTGELFF. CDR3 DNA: TGTGCCAGCAGTTTGAACAGGAACACCGGGGAGCTGTTTTTT.

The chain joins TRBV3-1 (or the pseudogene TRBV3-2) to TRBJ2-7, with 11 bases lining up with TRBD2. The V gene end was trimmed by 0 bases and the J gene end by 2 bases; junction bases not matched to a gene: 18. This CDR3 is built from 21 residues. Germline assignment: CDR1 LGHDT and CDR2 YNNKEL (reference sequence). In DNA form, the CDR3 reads TGTGCCAGCAGCCAAGATAACCCCACTAGCGGGAGAACCGGGGGGACCTACGAGCAGTACTTC. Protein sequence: CASSQDNPTSGRTGGTYEQYF.

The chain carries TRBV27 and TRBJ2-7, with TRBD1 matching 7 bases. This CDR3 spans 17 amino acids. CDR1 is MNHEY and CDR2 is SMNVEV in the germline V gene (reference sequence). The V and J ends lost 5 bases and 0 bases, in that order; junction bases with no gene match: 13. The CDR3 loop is CASSPKRQGPSSYEQYF. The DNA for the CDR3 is TGTGCCAGCAGTCCTAAAAGACAGGGCCCAAGCTCCTACGAGCAGTACTTC.

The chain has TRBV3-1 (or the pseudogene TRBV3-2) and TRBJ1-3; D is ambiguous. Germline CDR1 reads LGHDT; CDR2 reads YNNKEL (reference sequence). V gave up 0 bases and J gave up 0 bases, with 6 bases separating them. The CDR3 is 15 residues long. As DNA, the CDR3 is TGTGCCAGCAGCCAAGATAGCGTCTCTGGAAACACCATATATTTT. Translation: CASSQDSVSGNTIYF.

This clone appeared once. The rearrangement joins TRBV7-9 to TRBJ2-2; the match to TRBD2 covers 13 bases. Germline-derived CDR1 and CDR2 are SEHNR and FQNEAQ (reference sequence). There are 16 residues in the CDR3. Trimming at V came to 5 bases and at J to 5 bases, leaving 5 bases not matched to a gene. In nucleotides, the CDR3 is TGTGCCAGCAGCAAACTAGCGGGGGGGCGAACCGGGGAGCTGTTTTTT. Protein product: CASSKLAGGRTGELFF.

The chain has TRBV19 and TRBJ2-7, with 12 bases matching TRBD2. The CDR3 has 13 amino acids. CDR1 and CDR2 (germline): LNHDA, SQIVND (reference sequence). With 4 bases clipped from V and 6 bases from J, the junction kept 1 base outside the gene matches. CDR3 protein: CASSRTSGAEQYF. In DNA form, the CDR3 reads TGTGCCAGTAGTAGGACTAGCGGGGCCGAGCAGTACTTC.

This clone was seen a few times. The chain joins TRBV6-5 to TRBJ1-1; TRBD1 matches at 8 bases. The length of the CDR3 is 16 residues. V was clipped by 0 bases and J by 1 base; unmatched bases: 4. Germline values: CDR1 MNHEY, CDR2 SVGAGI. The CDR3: CASSYSTGGWNTEAFF. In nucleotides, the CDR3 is TGTGCCAGCAGTTACTCTACAGGGGGTTGGAACACTGAAGCTTTCTTT.

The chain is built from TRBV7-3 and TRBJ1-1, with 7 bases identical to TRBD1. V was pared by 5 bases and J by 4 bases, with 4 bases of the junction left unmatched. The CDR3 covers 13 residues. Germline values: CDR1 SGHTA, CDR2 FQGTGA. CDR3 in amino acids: CASSRQGSTEAFF. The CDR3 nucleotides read TGTGCCAGCAGCCGACAGGGATCCACTGAAGCTTTCTTT.

The CDR3 nucleotides read TGTGCCAGCAGCTGGGGCAGGAGCTCCTATAATTCACCCCTCCACTTT. This sequence encodes CASSWGRSSYNSPLHF. The chain has TRBV5-6 and TRBJ1-6; a possible D gene is TRBD1 (5 bases). The CDR3 has 16 amino acids. Germline lookup yields CDR1 SGHDT and CDR2 YYEEEE. V lost 3 bases to trimming and J lost 0 bases, with 10 bases between them.

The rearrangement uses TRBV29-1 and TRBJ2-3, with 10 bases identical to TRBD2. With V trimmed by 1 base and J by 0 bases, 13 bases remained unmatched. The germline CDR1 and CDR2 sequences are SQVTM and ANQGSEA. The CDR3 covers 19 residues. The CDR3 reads CSVEAPGQRGGSSTDTQYF. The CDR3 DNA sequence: TGCAGCGTTGAAGCCCCGGGCCAGCGGGGGGGCTCAAGCACAGATACGCAGTATTTT.

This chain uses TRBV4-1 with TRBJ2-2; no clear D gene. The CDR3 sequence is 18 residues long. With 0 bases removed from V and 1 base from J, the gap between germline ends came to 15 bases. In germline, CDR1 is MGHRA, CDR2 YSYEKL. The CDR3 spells CASSQDSSFGRNTGELFF. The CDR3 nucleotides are TGCGCCAGCAGCCAAGATTCATCGTTCGGTCGGAACACCGGGGAGCTGTTTTTT.

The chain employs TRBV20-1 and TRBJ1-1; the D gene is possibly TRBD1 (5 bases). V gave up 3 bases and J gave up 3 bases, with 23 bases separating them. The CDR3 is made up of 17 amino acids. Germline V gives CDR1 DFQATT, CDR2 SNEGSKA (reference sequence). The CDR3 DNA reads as TGCAGTGCTAGTTCCCGACAGATTAAAATTCAGGACACTGAAGCTTTCTTT. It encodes CSASSRQIKIQDTEAFF.

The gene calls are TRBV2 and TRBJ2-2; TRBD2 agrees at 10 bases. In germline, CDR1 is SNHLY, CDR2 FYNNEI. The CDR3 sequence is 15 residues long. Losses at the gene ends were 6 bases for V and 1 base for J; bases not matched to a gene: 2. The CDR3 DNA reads TGTGCCAGCAGCGGACTAGCGGTGAACACCGGGGAGCTGTTTTTT. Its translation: CASSGLAVNTGELFF.

The CDR3 is CASSLQRLAGVGNEQFF. CDR3 coding DNA: TGCGCCAGCAGCTTGCAGAGACTAGCGGGAGTGGGTAATGAGCAGTTCTTC. The chain employs TRBV5-1 and TRBJ2-1; 12 bases fit TRBD2. The ends lost 1 base at V and 7 bases at J; junction bases unmatched: 9. The CDR3 contains 17 residues. The germline CDR1 and CDR2 sequences are SGHRS and YFSETQ.

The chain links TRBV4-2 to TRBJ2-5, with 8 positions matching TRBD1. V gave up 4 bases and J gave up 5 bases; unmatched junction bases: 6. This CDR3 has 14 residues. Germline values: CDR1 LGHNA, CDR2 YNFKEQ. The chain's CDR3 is CASSRGQGGETQYF. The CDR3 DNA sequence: TGTGCCAGCAGCCGAGGACAGGGTGGGGAGACCCAGTACTTC.

CDR3 sequence (DNA): TGTGCCGCCTCGGCGGGGTATGGGATGAACACTGAAGCTTTCTTT. Its translation is CAASAGYGMNTEAFF. The rearrangement uses TRBV6-5 and TRBJ1-1; D unclear. This CDR3 spans 15 amino acids. V lost 11 bases to trimming and J lost 0 bases, with 19 bases between them. Germline values: CDR1 MNHEY, CDR2 SVGAGI.

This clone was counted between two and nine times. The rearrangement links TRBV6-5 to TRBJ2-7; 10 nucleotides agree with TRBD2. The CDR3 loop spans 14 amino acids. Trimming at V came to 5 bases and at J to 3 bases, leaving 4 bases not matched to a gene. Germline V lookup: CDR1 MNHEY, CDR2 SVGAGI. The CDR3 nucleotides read TGTGCCAGCAGTCCCAGACTAGCGGGCTACGAGCAGTACTTC. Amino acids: CASSPRLAGYEQYF.

CDR3 sequence: CASSRGGGNWDGYTF. The CDR3 DNA follows: TGTGCCAGCAGCCGTGGGGGGGGTAATTGGGATGGCTACACCTTC. V is TRBV7-8 and J is TRBJ1-2; D is possibly TRBD1 (5 bases). The length of the CDR3 is 15 residues. V dropped 5 bases and J dropped 6 bases, with 19 bases sitting between them. Germline V lookup: CDR1 SGHVS, CDR2 FQNEAQ.

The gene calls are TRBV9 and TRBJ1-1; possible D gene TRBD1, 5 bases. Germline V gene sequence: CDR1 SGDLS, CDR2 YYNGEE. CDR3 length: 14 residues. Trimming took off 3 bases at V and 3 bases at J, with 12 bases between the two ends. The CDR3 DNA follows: TGTGCCAGCAGCGCCGACCCAGGGTACACTGAAGCTTTCTTT. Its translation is CASSADPGYTEAFF.